This T cell receptor (beta chain) was recovered during a study of blood T cell repertoires in COVID-19. Whole-study context: T cells, B-cell-depleted T cells, or PBMCs supplied cDNA or gDNA.

Original analysis: Reference gene primer amplification in the assay estimated nucleated cell counts. Measured with immunoSEQ multiplex PCR; TCRdb has only the in-frame clones, and not every one. V and J calls plus clone size are reproduced from that table; the DNA served to infer D and trimming. The data show about 400,000 clones, 88% seen once. The J segment lost 1 base and the V segment lost 6 bases, leaving 2 bases of the junction unmatched. The CDR3 totals 14 residues. Germline assignment: CDR1 ENHRY and CDR2 SYGVKD. Donors were grouped by their self-reported clinical history. The chain is built from TRBV10-3 and TRBJ2-2; TRBD2 agrees at 7 bases. Sequences were obtained from PBMCs or T cells enriched from blood (not recorded which). The clonotype comes from a woman aged 40 to 55 with acute COVID-19. CDR3 sequence reads: CAIRSGENTGELFF. The DNA of the CDR3 is TGTGCCATCAGGAGCGGGGAGAACACCGGGGAGCTGTTTTTT.